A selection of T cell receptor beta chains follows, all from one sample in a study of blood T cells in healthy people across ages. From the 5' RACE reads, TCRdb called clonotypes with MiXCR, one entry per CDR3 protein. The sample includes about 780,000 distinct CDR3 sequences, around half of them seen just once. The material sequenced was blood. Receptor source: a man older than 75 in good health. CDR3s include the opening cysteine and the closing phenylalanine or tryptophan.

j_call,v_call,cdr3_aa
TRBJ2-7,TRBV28,CASSRGGRSYEQYF
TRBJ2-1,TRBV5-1,CASMGERDRYEEQFF
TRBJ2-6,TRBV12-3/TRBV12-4,CASSQGGSGANVLTF
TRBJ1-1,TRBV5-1,CASSGGNTEAFF
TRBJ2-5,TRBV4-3,CASSQDSSPGGEQYF
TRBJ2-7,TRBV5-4,CASKASGNYEQYF
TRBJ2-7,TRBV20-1,CSARLKGSYEQYF
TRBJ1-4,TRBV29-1,CSILGTGGEKLFF
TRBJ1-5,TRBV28,CASSLGGAIQYQPQHF
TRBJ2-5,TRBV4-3,CASSKVKEATQYF
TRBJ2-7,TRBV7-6,CASSQGHGAYEQYF
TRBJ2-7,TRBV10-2,CASSDAGLAGEKSSYEQYF